A selection of T cell receptor beta chains follows, all from one sample in a study of blood T cell repertoires in COVID-19. Sequencing used immunoSEQ multiplex PCR; TCRdb keeps in-frame clones, though not all of them. The sample holds around 280,000 clones, about 85% seen once. The sample consisted of peripheral blood. The origin of the receptors is a woman in her 50s who had recovered from COVID-19. CDR3s include the opening cysteine and the closing phenylalanine or tryptophan. D genes are given only for firm matches. Not all rows give a size; the values are once, few, many and, for expanded clones, a class.

D gene,clone size,J gene,V gene,CDR3 length,CDR3 DNA,CDR3 protein
-,-,TRBJ1-2,TRBV10-3,15,TGTGCCATCAGAGCCCCGGACAGTTCTAACTATGGCTACACCTTC,CAIRAPDSSNYGYTF
-,-,TRBJ2-7,TRBV27,15,TGTGCCAGCAGGGGGCTTAGTTTATCCTGGCCCGAGCAGTACTTC,CASRGLSLSWPEQYF
-,-,TRBJ2-7,TRBV7-2,17,TGTGCCAGCAGCATTGGAATAGGGAGTCGGCGGAGCTACGAGCAGTACTTC,CASSIGIGSRRSYEQYF
TRBD1,-,TRBJ2-4,TRBV11-3,17,TGTGCCAGCAGCTTAGAGGGCGGGGGACAGGGGGAAAACATTCAGTACTTC,CASSLEGGGQGENIQYF
TRBD1,-,TRBJ1-5,TRBV19,17,TGTGCCAGTAGTATGGACAGGGGGCTCGATGGCAATCAGCCCCAGCATTTT,CASSMDRGLDGNQPQHF
-,-,TRBJ1-2,TRBV9,12,TGTGCCAGCAGCGTATCCGGAGATGGCTACACCTTC,CASSVSGDGYTF
-,-,TRBJ1-1,TRBV12-5,14,TGTGCTAGTGCCTCGGACAGTTTGAACACTGAAGCTTTCTTT,CASASDSLNTEAFF
-,-,TRBJ2-4,TRBV7-9,14,TGTGCCAGCAGCCCGACAGGGAGGTTGAACATTCAGTACTTC,CASSPTGRLNIQYF
-,-,TRBJ2-7,TRBV6-5,11,TGTGCCAGCAGTCCTCGGGGTGAGCAGTACTTC,CASSPRGEQYF
TRBD1,-,TRBJ2-1,TRBV5-8,13,TGTGCCAGCAGCCCCACAGGGGGCAATGAGCAGTTCTTC,CASSPTGGNEQFF
-,-,TRBJ1-2,TRBV14,14,TGTGCCAGCAGCCAAGTCGGGGGATGGTATGGCTACACCTTC,CASSQVGGWYGYTF
TRBD2,-,TRBJ2-1,TRBV2,21,TGTGCCAGCAGTTCCAAGCGAGGGCTAGCGGGAGGCCAAGGACGCTACAATGAGCAGTTCTTC,CASSSKRGLAGGQGRYNEQFF
-,-,TRBJ1-1,TRBV4-3,15,TGCGCCAGCAGCCAAGTGATCGCGGAGAACACTGAAGCTTTCTTT,CASSQVIAENTEAFF
TRBD2,many,TRBJ2-3,TRBV6-2/TRBV6-3,15,TGTGCCAGCAGTTACGGGGGGGGAGAGACAGATACGCAGTATTTT,CASSYGGGETDTQYF
TRBD1,-,TRBJ2-2,TRBV7-2,13,TGTGCCAGCAGCGGACAGGGGGCCGGGGAGCTGTTTTTT,CASSGQGAGELFF
TRBD1,-,TRBJ1-2,TRBV9,14,TGTGCCAGCAGCGTGGCCGGGACAGCCTATGGCTACACCTTC,CASSVAGTAYGYTF
TRBD1,-,TRBJ1-1,TRBV5-1,15,TGCGCCAGCAGCCCGCACAGGGGCACCGTGCCGGAAGCTTTCTTT,CASSPHRGTVPEAFF
-,-,TRBJ2-7,TRBV18,15,TGTGCCAGCTCACCACCGTCGCGGTCCTCCTACGAGCAGTACTTC,CASSPPSRSSYEQYF
-,-,TRBJ1-4,TRBV3-1/TRBV3-2,15,TGTGCCAGCAGCCTTCAAGGCAGGGGTAATGAAAAACTGTTTTTT,CASSLQGRGNEKLFF
-,once,TRBJ1-6,TRBV7-2,15,TGTGCCAGCAGCTTATGGGGGGGTTCGAATTCACCCCTCCACTTT,CASSLWGGSNSPLHF
-,-,TRBJ1-5,TRBV7-2,13,TGTGCCAGCAGCGTTGCGGATGTCCAGCCCCAGCATTTT,CASSVADVQPQHF
-,-,TRBJ2-7,TRBV19,15,TGTGCCAGTAGCCTCCGCGGCGGGGCGCCCTACGAGCAGTACTTC,CASSLRGGAPYEQYF
-,-,TRBJ1-4,TRBV3-1/TRBV3-2,13,TGTGCCAGCAGCCACAGGACTAATGAAAAACTGTTTTTT,CASSHRTNEKLFF
TRBD1,once,TRBJ1-2,TRBV7-9,17,TGTGCCAGCAGCTTTTCTTCCTGGGACAGGGAATACTATGGCTACACCTTC,CASSFSSWDREYYGYTF
TRBD1,-,TRBJ2-7,TRBV2,13,TGTGCCAGCAGGGGGACAGGAGTAAACGAGCAGTACTTC,CASRGTGVNEQYF
TRBD1,-,TRBJ1-2,TRBV24-1,12,TGTGCCGTCTGGGACAGCGCATATGGCTACACCTTC,CAVWDSAYGYTF
-,-,TRBJ1-1,TRBV28,14,TGTGCCAGCAGTTTATCCGGGAGTAATCACGAAGCTTTCTTT,CASSLSGSNHEAFF
TRBD2,once,TRBJ2-2,TRBV4-1,17,TGCGCCAGCAGATTGCTAGCGGGAAATCCCTCGGGCGGGGAGCTGTTTTTT,CASRLLAGNPSGGELFF
TRBD1,few,TRBJ2-3,TRBV6-5,12,TGTGCCATTCGGACAGGGCCAGATACGCAGTATTTT,CAIRTGPDTQYF
-,-,TRBJ1-2,TRBV6-6,15,TGTGCCAGCAGTTACGCCCGGTCCGGAGACTATGGCTACACCTTC,CASSYARSGDYGYTF
-,-,TRBJ2-3,TRBV4-1,16,TGCGCCAGCAGCTGGGGGGGGGCGAGTGGCTCAGATACGCAGTATTTT,CASSWGGASGSDTQYF
TRBD1,-,TRBJ1-3,TRBV5-1,17,TGCGCCAGCAGCTTTGGAGGCACAGGGGGTTCTGGAAACACCATATATTTT,CASSFGGTGGSGNTIYF
-,-,TRBJ1-2,TRBV28,14,TGTGCCAGCAGTTTAACAGGGCCTGACTATGGCTACACCTTC,CASSLTGPDYGYTF
-,-,TRBJ1-2,TRBV11-2,14,TGTGCCAGCAGCTTGCTATTAGAGCCGTATGGCTACACCTTC,CASSLLLEPYGYTF
-,-,TRBJ2-1,TRBV19,14,TGTGCCAGTAGTATTCTCGGCGGGGGCGATGAGCAGTTCTTC,CASSILGGGDEQFF
-,-,TRBJ1-3,TRBV28,16,TGTGCCAGCAGTTTGCTCAGGCTCAACTCTGGAAACACCATATATTTT,CASSLLRLNSGNTIYF
-,-,TRBJ2-1,TRBV5-1,16,TGCGCCAGCAGCTTGTCCGAGACTAGCTCCTACAATGAGCAGTTCTTC,CASSLSETSSYNEQFF
-,-,TRBJ1-1,TRBV27,11,TGTGCCAGCAGTCGGAACACTGAAGCTTTCTTT,CASSRNTEAFF
-,-,TRBJ1-1,TRBV11-1,12,TGTGCCAGCAGAACCAGTTACACTGAAGCTTTCTTT,CASRTSYTEAFF
TRBD1,-,TRBJ1-6,TRBV27,14,TGTGCCAGCAGGGGGACAGGGAAGAATTCACCCCTCCACTTT,CASRGTGKNSPLHF
TRBD1,-,TRBJ1-4,TRBV6-5,14,TGTGCCAGCAGTTACCAGGGGGGTGGTGAAAAACTGTTTTTT,CASSYQGGGEKLFF
TRBD1,-,TRBJ1-2,TRBV6-6,16,TGTGCCAGCAGCCCCGGGACAGGGTCTTTTTATTATGGCTACACCTTC,CASSPGTGSFYYGYTF
TRBD1,-,TRBJ2-4,TRBV20-1,15,TGCAGTGCTAGTCAGGACAGGGTATTTAAAAACATTCAGTACTTC,CSASQDRVFKNIQYF
TRBD2,-,TRBJ2-5,TRBV19,14,TGTGCCAGTAGCCTTATAGCGGGGGTAGAGACCCAGTACTTC,CASSLIAGVETQYF
-,-,TRBJ1-1,TRBV21-1,16,TGTGCCAGCAGCAACCGACAGGGGGCTACGAACACTGAAGCTTTCTTT,CASSNRQGATNTEAFF
-,-,TRBJ2-2,TRBV6-6,14,TGTGCCAGCAGTTACGGACTTAACACCGGGGAGCTGTTTTTT,CASSYGLNTGELFF
-,once,TRBJ1-1,TRBV19,13,TGTGCCAGTAGTATAGTAGTGGACAGAGAAGCTTTCTTT,CASSIVVDREAFF
-,-,TRBJ1-1,TRBV20-1,15,TGCAGTGCTAGTCAACGAGCGGGCATGAACACTGAAGCTTTCTTT,CSASQRAGMNTEAFF
-,-,TRBJ2-7,TRBV28,14,TGTGCCAGCAGACGGACAGTTCTGATCCACGAGCAGTACTTC,CASRRTVLIHEQYF
-,-,TRBJ2-7,TRBV5-5,14,TGTGCCAGCAGCTTTGAGGTCCTCTCCTACGAGCAGTACTTC,CASSFEVLSYEQYF
-,-,TRBJ1-5,TRBV6-1,13,TGTGCCAGCAGTGAACGAATAGATCGGCCCCAGCATTTT,CASSERIDRPQHF
TRBD2,-,TRBJ2-2,TRBV5-1,15,TGCGCCAGCAGCTTGGTGCGGGGGACGACCGGGGAGCTGTTTTTT,CASSLVRGTTGELFF